The 19 T cell receptor beta chains below all came from one sample that was sequenced in a study of radiotherapy plus CTLA-4 blockade in lung cancer. Libraries were prepared by immunoSEQ multiplex PCR; TCRdb keeps only in-frame clonotypes and omits some of them. The profile covers about 110,000 clones, with more than 75% appearing a single time and 2% to 3% taken by the ten largest. The sample was peripheral blood, taken from a patient treated with radiotherapy plus ipilimumab. Receptor source: a human donor with non-small cell lung cancer that progressed on radiotherapy plus ipilimumab. Some clones in this sample may be carry-over from other donors' samples.

The chain combines TRBV2 with TRBJ2-1, with a tentative D call TRBD1 (6 bases). The CDR3 runs to 14 residues. CDR1 and CDR2 from the germline V gene are SNHLY and FYNNEI. V lost 7 bases and J lost 12, with 22 bases in between. The CDR3 region is CASNPQGQEGRQFF. For the CDR3, the DNA is TGTGCCAGCAACCCTCAGGGGCAGGAAGGCCGGCAGTTCTTC. The whole variable domain, remainder taken from reference TRBV2 and TRBJ2-1, is EPEVTQTPSHQVTQMGQEVILRCVPISNHLYFYWYRQILGQKVEFLVSFYNNEISEKSEIFDDQFSVERPDGSNFTLKIRSTKLEDSAMYFCASNPQGQEGRQFFGPGTRLTVL.

J is TRBJ2-5 and V is TRBV15; 8 positions match TRBD1. The J call may not be correct, given that the DNA end is closer to TRBJ2-7. The CDR3 runs 13 residues. Germline CDR1 is LNHNV and CDR2 is YYDKDF (reference sequence). CDR3 nucleotides: TGTGCCACCAGCAGGGGACAGGACTACGAGCAGTACTTC. Its protein is CATSRGQDYEQYF.

The genes are TRBV27 and TRBJ1-2; D perhaps matches TRBD1 (6 bases). Per germline, CDR1 MNHEY and CDR2 SMNVEV (reference sequence). The V end was cut by 0 bases, the J end by 6 bases, with 17 bases between. The CDR3 totals 16 residues. The CDR3 spells CASSLSGGGWIDGYTF. CDR3 DNA: TGTGCCAGCAGTTTATCGGGAGGGGGTTGGATCGATGGCTACACCTTC.

The gene calls are TRBV13 and TRBJ2-3; TRBD2 agrees at 10 bases. Germline CDR1 PRHDT, CDR2 FYEKMQ (reference sequence). CDR3 length: 20 amino acids. Trimming removed 1 base from V and 5 bases from J; junction bases left unmatched: 18. In DNA form, the CDR3 reads TGTGCCAGCAGCTTAGTATCATTCTCCCTTAGCGGGGGGCCACGAGATACGCAGTATTTT. Its translation is CASSLVSFSLSGGPRDTQYF.

The V call is TRBV27, the J call TRBJ1-6; 10 nucleotides line up with TRBD1. Germline loops: CDR1 MNHEY, CDR2 SMNVEV (reference sequence). The ends lost 5 bases at V and 1 base at J; junction bases unmatched: 11. The CDR3 spans 19 residues. This chain's CDR3 is CASSLDRGLYDSYNSPLHF. CDR3 nucleotides: TGTGCCAGCAGTCTTGACAGGGGGCTGTATGATTCCTATAATTCACCCCTCCACTTT.

The V gene is TRBV28, the J gene TRBJ1-6, with D perhaps TRBD1 (6 bases). Germline CDR1 reads MDHEN; CDR2 reads SYDVKM. Between the trimmed V and J ends, which lost 6 bases and 10 bases, there was a span of 19 bases. This CDR3 comprises 15 residues. The CDR3 is CASSRPTGLSSPLHF. The DNA for the CDR3 is TGTGCCAGCAGCCGACCAACAGGGTTGAGCTCACCCCTCCACTTT.

The chain uses TRBV28 and TRBJ1-2; TRBD1 aligns across 9 bases. J lost 4 bases, V lost 5 bases, and 5 bases had no gene match. CDR1 and CDR2 (germline): MDHEN, SYDVKM. The CDR3 is 14 residues long. CDR3 DNA sequence: TGTGCCAGCAGTCGGACAGGGGACATCTATGGCTACACCTTC. This codes for CASSRTGDIYGYTF.

The CDR3, as DNA: TGTGCCAGCTCACCCTCCGAGTTCCCTAATTCACCCCTCCACTTT. Residues: CASSPSEFPNSPLHF. The chain joins TRBV18 to TRBJ1-6; D ambiguous. CDR3 length: 15 residues. In germline, CDR1 is KGHSH, CDR2 LQKENI. Trimming took off 3 bases at V and 6 bases at J, with 12 bases between the two ends.

The rearrangement uses TRBV6-5 and TRBJ2-5; 8 nucleotides agree with TRBD2. The CDR3 is made up of 15 amino acids. Germline loops: CDR1 MNHEY, CDR2 SVGAGI. Losses at the gene ends were 6 bases for V and 6 bases for J; bases not matched to a gene: 12. The CDR3 sequence: CASSSGTSYVQTQYF. The CDR3, as DNA: TGTGCCAGCAGCTCCGGGACTAGTTATGTCCAGACCCAGTACTTC.

The chain joins TRBV7-8 to TRBJ1-1; D ambiguous. V lost 5 bases and J 4 bases, leaving 14 bases between the germline ends. The CDR3 totals 14 residues. The germline gives CDR1 SGHVS, CDR2 FQNEAQ. The CDR3 loop reads CASSPQAGGTEAFF. CDR3 in DNA: TGTGCCAGCAGCCCCCAGGCGGGTGGCACTGAAGCTTTCTTT.

CDR3 in amino acids: CASSFGIQGNYGYTF. The DNA of the CDR3 is TGTGCCAGCAGTTTTGGAATACAGGGAAACTATGGCTACACCTTC. The chain links TRBV28 to TRBJ1-2; maybe TRBD1 (6 bases). CDR1 is MDHEN, CDR2 SYDVKM, per germline. CDR3 length equals 15 residues. The V end lost 3 bases, the J end lost 2 bases, and 13 bases lay between the germline ends.

This clone occurred once. The chain joins TRBV2 to TRBJ2-7; D is unresolved. The V gene lost 7 bases and the J gene lost 3 bases, with 16 bases spanning the gap. This CDR3 contains 14 residues. Germline V lookup: CDR1 SNHLY, CDR2 FYNNEI. The CDR3 loop reads CASIFLRRGYEQYF. CDR3 bases: TGTGCCAGCATTTTCCTTAGACGAGGCTACGAGCAGTACTTC.

The chain carries TRBV29-1 and TRBJ1-4; D is unclear. Germline loops: CDR1 SQVTM, CDR2 ANQGSEA. Trimming took off 7 bases at V and 8 bases at J, with 17 bases between the two ends. The CDR3 spans 13 residues. The CDR3 bases are TGCAGCGCTGCGGTCGGGGTTGGGGAAAAACTGTTTTTT. This encodes CSAAVGVGEKLFF.

This clone has ten or more counts. The chain is built from TRBV2 and TRBJ2-1; D unclear. Germline V gives CDR1 SNHLY, CDR2 FYNNEI. V was shortened by 9 bases and J by 6 bases, with 6 bases between the two germline ends. This CDR3 comprises 10 residues. The CDR3 DNA reads as TGTGCCAGTACCACCAATGAGCAGTTCTTC. Translation gives CASTTNEQFF.

This chain connects TRBV18 to TRBJ2-5, with D perhaps matching TRBD2 (6 bases). The V end lost 6 bases, the J end lost 2 bases, and 13 bases lay between the germline ends. The CDR3 totals 14 residues. In germline, CDR1 is KGHSH, CDR2 LQKENI. The CDR3, as DNA: TGTGCCAGCTCCCTCGTCGGGACTCAAGAGACCCAGTACTTC. Translation: CASSLVGTQETQYF. Using reference TRBV18 and TRBJ2-5 for the parts outside the CDR3, the full variable domain is NAGVMQNPRHLVRRRGQEARLRCSPMKGHSHVYWYRQLPEEGLKFMVYLQKENIIDESGMPKERFSAEFPKEGPSILRIQQVVRGDSAAYFCASSLVGTQETQYFGPGTRLLVL.

The V gene is TRBV18, the J gene TRBJ2-5, with 8 bases aligning to TRBD1. The J segment lost 1 base and the V segment lost 1 base, leaving 8 bases of the junction unmatched. This CDR3 spans 17 amino acids. The V gene's germline CDR1 is KGHSH and CDR2 LQKENI. The CDR3 DNA reads TGTGCCAGCTCACCACGGGGGGCCAGGGGGCCCCAAGAGACCCAGTACTTC. It yields the protein CASSPRGARGPQETQYF.

V gene TRBV5-8 combines with J gene TRBJ1-2; unclear D gene. Germline loops: CDR1 SGHTS, CDR2 YDEGEE. Trimming shortened V by 2 bases and J by 5 bases, and 10 bases separated the two germline ends. The CDR3 is 13 amino acids. The CDR3, as DNA: TGTGCCAGCAGCTTTTCTCGGTATTATGGCTACACCTTC. Translating gives CASSFSRYYGYTF.

This clone was counted only a few times. This chain joins TRBV6-6 and TRBJ1-5, with D tentatively TRBD1 (5 bases). This CDR3 spans 14 amino acids. Trimming shortened V by 6 bases and J by 6 bases, and 15 bases separated the two germline ends. Per germline, CDR1 MNHNY and CDR2 SVGAGI (reference sequence). CDR3 sequence: CASSPTEGSQPQHF. CDR3 DNA: TGTGCCAGCAGCCCCACCGAGGGGAGTCAGCCCCAGCATTTT.

This clone was counted a single time. This chain links TRBV19 with TRBJ1-2; D gene unclear. CDR3 size: 17 residues. V lost 7 bases and J 2 bases, leaving 23 bases between the germline ends. CDR1 is LNHDA and CDR2 is SQIVND in the germline V gene (reference sequence). In nucleotides, the CDR3 is TGTGCCAGTACCGAAGGTTGGGCCTTAACACCCAACTATGGCTACACCTTC. This sequence encodes CASTEGWALTPNYGYTF.